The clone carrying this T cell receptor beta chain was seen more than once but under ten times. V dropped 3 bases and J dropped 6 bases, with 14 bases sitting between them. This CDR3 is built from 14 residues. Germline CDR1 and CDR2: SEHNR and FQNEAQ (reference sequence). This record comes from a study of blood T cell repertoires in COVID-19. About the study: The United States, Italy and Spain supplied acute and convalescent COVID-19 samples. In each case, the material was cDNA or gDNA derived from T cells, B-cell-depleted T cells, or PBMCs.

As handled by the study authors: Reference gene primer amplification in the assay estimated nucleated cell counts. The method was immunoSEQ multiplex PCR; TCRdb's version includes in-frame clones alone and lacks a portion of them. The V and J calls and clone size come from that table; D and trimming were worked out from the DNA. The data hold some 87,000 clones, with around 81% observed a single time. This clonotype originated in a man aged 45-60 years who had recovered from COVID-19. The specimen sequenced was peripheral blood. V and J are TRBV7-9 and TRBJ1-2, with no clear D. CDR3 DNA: TGTGCCAGCAGCTTCGCTGTGGGAGGCCATGGCTACACCTTC. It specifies CASSFAVGGHGYTF.